The 24 T cell receptor beta chains below all came from one sample that was sequenced in a study of early T cells in non-severe SARS-CoV-2 infection. A single record per CDR3 protein comes from TCRdb applying MiXCR to the 5' RACE reads. The sample consists of 65,000 to 70,000 distinct CDR3 sequences, 12% of them appearing once. Sequenced sample: whole blood. These receptors originate from an adult who was a healthcare worker with PCR-confirmed SARS-CoV-2 infection or an uninfected control (not recorded which).

This clonotype was seen a few times. V and J are TRBV18 and TRBJ2-7; tentatively, D is TRBD2 (5 bases). Trimming pared 4 bases from V and 3 bases from J, leaving 19 bases between. CDR1 and CDR2 (germline): KGHSH, LQKENI. The CDR3 consists of 16 residues. CDR3 coding DNA: TGTGCCAGCTCACTTTTCCTCGGGGATTTGGGCTACGAGCAGTACTTC. Amino acids: CASSLFLGDLGYEQYF.

This clonotype appeared many times. The rearrangement uses TRBV18 and TRBJ2-5, with TRBD2 identical over 11 bases. With V trimmed by 3 bases and J by 3 bases, 3 bases remained unmatched. The CDR3 is made up of 15 amino acids. Germline V gene lookup returns CDR1 KGHSH and CDR2 LQKENI. CDR3 amino acids: CASSPEGLAEETQYF. The DNA of the CDR3 is TGTGCCAGCTCACCGGAGGGACTAGCGGAAGAGACCCAGTACTTC.

The J gene is TRBJ2-7, the V gene TRBV30; 10 bases align to TRBD1. This CDR3 comprises 15 residues. Germline lookup yields CDR1 GTSNPN and CDR2 SVGIG (reference sequence). V was pared by 0 bases and J by 3 bases, with 5 bases of the junction left unmatched. The CDR3 reads CAWSVDRGLYYEQYF. As DNA, the CDR3 is TGTGCCTGGAGTGTAGACAGGGGGCTCTACTACGAGCAGTACTTC.

This clonotype was found many times. V usage is TRBV6-5 and J usage is TRBJ2-7; tentative D call: TRBD1 (7 bases). Germline V gene lookup returns CDR1 MNHEY and CDR2 SVGAGI. The CDR3 sequence is 15 residues long. The ends were cut back, 3 bases at V and 5 bases at J, with 17 bases in the middle. The CDR3 sequence: CASSYARRGPNEQYF. In DNA form, the CDR3 reads TGTGCCAGCAGTTATGCTAGGAGGGGGCCGAACGAGCAGTACTTC.

This clonotype appeared a few times. This sequence joins TRBV10-3 and TRBJ2-7; D is perhaps TRBD1 or TRBD2 (5 bases each). The CDR3 is 14 residues long. Germline V gene sequence: CDR1 ENHRY, CDR2 SYGVKD. The germline V and J ends were trimmed by 11 bases and 0 bases, with 17 bases remaining between them. CDR3 in DNA: TGTGCCTCCAACCTTGGGGGTAGCTCCTACGAGCAGTACTTC. It is translated as CASNLGGSSYEQYF.

The V and J genes are TRBV7-2 and TRBJ2-1, with TRBD1 matching 9 bases. V gave up 6 bases and J gave up 7 bases; unmatched junction bases: 7. The CDR3 totals 14 residues. Germline CDR1 SGHTA, CDR2 FQGNSA. The CDR3 sequence: CASRPGQGGNEQFF. In nucleotides, the CDR3 is TGTGCCAGCAGACCGGGACAGGGAGGAAATGAGCAGTTCTTC. Drawing the rest from reference TRBV7-2 and TRBJ2-1, the complete variable domain is GAGVSQSPSNKVTEKGKDVELRCDPISGHTALYWYRQSLGQGLEFLIYFQGNSAPDKSGLPSDRFSAERTGGSVSTLTIQRTQQEDSAVYLCASRPGQGGNEQFFGPGTRLTVL.

This clonotype was seen ten or more times. The genes are TRBV5-4 and TRBJ1-1; perhaps TRBD1 as D (5 bases). This CDR3 region has 13 residues. From germline, CDR1 is SGHNT and CDR2 YYREEE (reference sequence). Deletions cut 4 bases from V and 10 bases from J, with 17 bases between. CDR3: CASSLGGGGGAFF. The CDR3 DNA is TGTGCCAGCAGCCTGGGTGGGGGAGGAGGAGCTTTCTTT.

The genes are TRBV20-1 and TRBJ2-7; D is possibly TRBD1 or TRBD2 (5 bases each). V gave up 2 bases and J gave up 7 bases, with 18 bases separating them. The CDR3 spans 14 residues. The germline V gene has CDR1 DFQATT and CDR2 SNEGSKA (reference sequence). This CDR3 reads CSARTGQGWEEQYF. CDR3 bases: TGCAGTGCTAGAACCGGCCAGGGATGGGAGGAGCAGTACTTC.

V and J are TRBV18 and TRBJ2-7; D is perhaps TRBD1 (6 bases). The CDR3 is 14 amino acids. Germline V lookup: CDR1 KGHSH, CDR2 LQKENI. Trimming removed 6 bases from V and 3 bases from J, with 15 bases in between. The CDR3 loop is CASSEAGAVYEQYF. The DNA for the CDR3 is TGTGCCAGCTCCGAGGCAGGGGCAGTCTACGAGCAGTACTTC.

V and J are TRBV12-3 or TRBV12-4 and TRBJ2-3; D gene ambiguous. Trimming cost V 6 bases and J 4 bases, with 11 bases left between them. The CDR3 extends over 13 amino acids. The CDR3 sequence: CASSRVGSDTQYF. DNA of the CDR3: TGTGCCAGCAGCCGGGTTGGGTCAGATACGCAGTATTTT.

The J gene is TRBJ1-1, the V gene TRBV30; TRBD1 matches 10 bases. Germline V gene data show CDR1 as GTSNPN and CDR2 as SVGIG (reference sequence). Trimming at V came to 1 base and at J to 7 bases, leaving 6 bases not matched to a gene. The CDR3 has 14 residues. The CDR3 sequence is CAWSAGTGDNEAFF. As DNA, the CDR3 is TGTGCCTGGAGTGCCGGGACAGGGGATAATGAAGCTTTCTTT.

This clonotype has more than one count but fewer than ten. This rearrangement joins TRBV20-1 to TRBJ2-7; no firm D call. The CDR3 spans 16 residues. Per germline, CDR1 DFQATT and CDR2 SNEGSKA (reference sequence). The ends were cut back, 0 bases at V and 6 bases at J, with 21 bases in the middle. This CDR3 reads CSARDTVTSGLGEQYF. In DNA, the CDR3 is TGCAGTGCTAGAGATACCGTGACATCGGGCCTCGGCGAGCAGTACTTC.

This clonotype was seen ten or more times. The chain combines TRBV12-5 with TRBJ1-1, with D unclear. With 2 bases removed from V and 0 bases from J, the gap between germline ends came to 13 bases. The CDR3 runs to 16 residues. Germline V CDR1 and CDR2: LGHNT, FRNRAP. CDR3 coding DNA: TGTGCTAGTGGTTTGCAGGATAGGCGGATGAACACTGAAGCTTTCTTT. The encoded protein is CASGLQDRRMNTEAFF.

This clonotype has a handful of counts. This chain links TRBV4-3 with TRBJ1-1; possibly TRBD1 for D (5 bases). CDR1 LGHNA and CDR2 YSLEER come from the germline V gene. V was trimmed by 1 base and J by 3 bases, leaving 6 bases between them. The CDR3 loop spans 13 amino acids. The CDR3 loop is CASSQGRDTEAFF. In DNA form, the CDR3 reads TGCGCCAGCAGCCAAGGCAGGGACACTGAAGCTTTCTTT.

In its sample, this clonotype was seen many times. This chain joins TRBV27 and TRBJ1-1; 7 positions agree with TRBD1. Germline loops: CDR1 MNHEY, CDR2 SMNVEV (reference sequence). After removal of 6 bases from V and 0 bases from J, the junction contained 1 base not matched to a gene. The CDR3 extends over 13 amino acids. CDR3 in amino acids: CASRTGMNTEAFF. The CDR3 DNA reads TGTGCCAGCAGGACAGGGATGAACACTGAAGCTTTCTTT.

This clonotype was picked up a small number of times. The gene calls are TRBV12-3 or TRBV12-4 and TRBJ2-5, with 12 bases matching TRBD2. The CDR3 runs to 15 residues. V was pared by 4 bases and J by 5 bases, with 5 bases of the junction left unmatched. The CDR3 is CASSSLAGGRETQYF. CDR3 DNA: TGTGCCAGCAGTTCCCTAGCGGGGGGGCGGGAGACCCAGTACTTC.

The chain combines TRBV6-2 or TRBV6-3 with TRBJ1-3; tentatively, D is TRBD1 (6 bases). In germline, CDR1 is MNHEY, CDR2 SVGEGT. This CDR3 comprises 13 residues. Trimming stripped 7 bases from V and 0 bases from J, with 7 bases between. CDR3 residues: CASKDSSGNTIYF. CDR3 coding DNA: TGTGCCAGCAAGGACAGCTCTGGAAACACCATATATTTT.

This clonotype was found many times. One end of the junction varies from germline; a read error may be responsible. The chain recombines TRBV9 with TRBJ1-6, with 10 bases that match TRBD1. Germline lookup yields CDR1 SGDLS and CDR2 YYNGEE. The CDR3 sequence is 15 residues long. The CDR3 bases are TGTGCCAGCAGCGTAGCAGGACAGGGGGGCTCACCCATCCACTTT. The encoded protein is CASSVAGQGGSPIHF.

A few counts support this clonotype. The chain carries TRBV13 and TRBJ2-5, with 7 bases identical to TRBD2. The trim removed 5 bases at V and 2 bases at J, leaving 2 bases unmatched. Germline values: CDR1 PRHDT, CDR2 FYEKMQ (reference sequence). The CDR3 totals 13 residues. CDR3 residues: CASSPGGQETQYF. In nucleotides, the CDR3 is TGTGCCAGCAGCCCCGGGGGGCAAGAGACCCAGTACTTC.

This clonotype was counted many times. The V gene is TRBV11-2, the J gene TRBJ2-2; D may be TRBD1 (6 bases). The CDR3 is 15 amino acids. The V gene lost 5 bases and the J gene lost 2 bases, with 12 bases spanning the gap. Germline lookup yields CDR1 SGHAT and CDR2 FQNNGV. The CDR3 nucleotides read TGTGCCAGCAGCATTTATGGGGGCAACACCGGGGAGCTGTTTTTT. It is translated as CASSIYGGNTGELFF.

This clonotype was detected a few times. This rearrangement joins TRBV7-9 to TRBJ2-7; TRBD1 aligns across 8 bases. Trimming removed 5 bases from V and 2 bases from J; junction bases left unmatched: 11. The germline gives CDR1 SEHNR, CDR2 FQNEAQ (reference sequence). The CDR3 sequence is 16 residues long. The CDR3: CASSPIVDRVTYEQYF. In DNA, the CDR3 is TGTGCCAGCAGCCCCATTGTGGACAGGGTAACCTACGAGCAGTACTTC.

This clonotype was observed a handful of times. The chain uses TRBV20-1 and TRBJ2-7, with 7 bases matching TRBD2. V dropped 6 bases and J dropped 0; count of bases not matched to a gene: 5. This CDR3 contains 13 residues. The germline CDR1 and CDR2 sequences are DFQATT and SNEGSKA (reference sequence). The CDR3 DNA reads TGCAGTGCGAAGACTAGCCACTCCTACGAGCAGTACTTC. It is translated as CSAKTSHSYEQYF.

V usage is TRBV18 and J usage is TRBJ2-5; 8 bases fit TRBD1. The CDR3 extends over 16 amino acids. The germline V gene has CDR1 KGHSH and CDR2 LQKENI. V lost 5 bases and J lost 4; bases outside the gene matches: 12. CDR3 protein: CASSSLRGHVRETQYF. The CDR3 DNA sequence: TGTGCCAGCTCATCGCTCAGGGGGCATGTTCGAGAGACCCAGTACTTC.

The V gene is TRBV7-9, the J gene TRBJ2-5; 7 bases line up with TRBD1. The CDR3 loop spans 16 amino acids. V lost 0 bases and J lost 1; bases outside the gene matches: 5. Germline V gene sequence: CDR1 SEHNR, CDR2 FQNEAQ (reference sequence). The CDR3 here is CASSLAGTVSQETQYF. For the CDR3, the DNA is TGTGCCAGCAGCTTAGCCGGGACAGTAAGCCAAGAGACCCAGTACTTC.